The 9 T cell receptor beta chains given below trace back to one sample, sequenced in a study of human T cells and chemical hapten exposure (dated by TCRdb to the early 2020s). The time point label, read with the paper, signifies: patch test 1, 2 weeks after DPC sensitization. In light of the paper, this sample's treatment or condition label describes: therapeutic diphenylcyclopropenone sensitization with weekly scalp DPC. Libraries were constructed by RACE. Sequencer: NextSeq 500. The public reads were reprocessed in TCRdb via fastp at Q25 and MiXCR, keeping in-frame beta chains. Duplicate CDR3 protein sequences are folded into a single record with the most common DNA and genes. Within this sample are approximately 82,000 distinct CDR3 sequences, with roughly a tenth of them counted one time only. The ten biggest clones cover 2% to 2.5% of the sample. This sample comprised whole blood, obtained in connection with sensitization to the hapten diphenylcyclopropenone (DPC). The receptors originated from a man between 35 and 55 years old with alopecia areata. Some clones in this sample may be carry-over from other donors' samples.

This clonotype was detected only a few times. The gene calls are TRBV29-1 and TRBJ2-5; weak D call: TRBD1 (5 bases). V was cut by 6 bases and J by 1 base, with 9 bases left in between. Germline CDR1 SQVTM, CDR2 ANQGSEA. The CDR3 runs 12 residues. The CDR3 bases are TGCAGCGTACGACAGTCCCAAGAGACCCAGTACTTC. Amino acid sequence: CSVRQSQETQYF.

This clonotype came up many times. The chain has TRBV7-9 and TRBJ1-2; 7 bases are a match to TRBD1. V gave up 2 bases and J gave up 6 bases; unmatched junction bases: 6. In germline, CDR1 is SEHNR, CDR2 FQNEAQ (reference sequence). This CDR3 is 14 amino acids long. The CDR3 DNA follows: TGTGCCAGCAGCTTATACGGGACAGTTAATGGCTACACCTTC. This sequence encodes CASSLYGTVNGYTF.

This CDR3 is CATSQQGNDEKLFF. Written as DNA, the CDR3 is TGTGCCACCAGTCAACAGGGTAACGATGAAAAACTGTTTTTT. The chain uses TRBV24-1 and TRBJ1-4, with a weak D call TRBD1 (6 bases). CDR1 KGHDR and CDR2 SFDVKD come from the germline V gene. Trimming shortened V by 6 bases and J by 6 bases, and 13 bases separated the two germline ends. This CDR3 spans 14 amino acids.

The chain couples TRBV20-1 to TRBJ2-3; 9 nucleotides match TRBD2. CDR3 size: 15 residues. V shed 5 bases and J 0 bases; nucleotides not matched to a gene: 6. Germline V gene data show CDR1 as DFQATT and CDR2 as SNEGSKA (reference sequence). Here the CDR3 reads CSAGPSGTSTDTQYF. For the CDR3, the DNA is TGCAGTGCTGGCCCTAGCGGGACTAGCACAGATACGCAGTATTTT.

The chain carries TRBV6-5 and TRBJ2-5, with D tentatively TRBD1 (5 bases). Germline assignment: CDR1 MNHEY and CDR2 SVGAGI. This CDR3 has 13 residues. The CDR3 region is CVCARVNQETQYF. In nucleotides, the CDR3 is TGTGTCTGCGCCAGGGTAAATCAAGAGACCCAGTACTTC.

The chain combines TRBV29-1 with TRBJ2-5, with D tentatively TRBD2 (8 bases). CDR1 and CDR2 (germline): SQVTM, ANQGSEA. V was shortened by 7 bases and J by 7 bases, with 31 bases between the two germline ends. The CDR3 extends over 17 amino acids. The CDR3 nucleotides are TGCAGCGCCACCTCGCAGGGGGGCAGCGGGAGAGGCGGGACCCAGTACTTC. The encoded protein is CSATSQGGSGRGGTQYF. The variable domain in full, with the rest retrieved from reference TRBV29-1 and TRBJ2-5, is SAVISQKPSRDICQRGTSLTIQCQVDSQVTMMFWYRQQPGQSLTLIATANQGSEATYESGFVIDKFPISRPNLTFSTLTVSNMSPEDSSIYLCSATSQGGSGRGGTQYFGPGTRLLVL.

This clonotype was picked up a small number of times. This rearrangement joins TRBV7-2 to TRBJ2-5, with 10 nucleotides matching TRBD2. V lost 1 base and J lost 6; bases outside the gene matches: 5. The CDR3 is 15 residues long. From germline, CDR1 is SGHTA and CDR2 FQGNSA. The CDR3 DNA sequence: TGTGCCAGCAGCTTAGAGGTTAGCGGGAGGCAGACCCAGTACTTC. It encodes CASSLEVSGRQTQYF.

In its sample, this clonotype was seen a few times. The J gene is TRBJ1-1, the V gene TRBV7-8; D remains unclear. The CDR3 spans 12 residues. CDR1 and CDR2 from the germline V gene are SGHVS and FQNEAQ. V was clipped by 2 bases and J by 3 bases, with 4 bases between them. CDR3 sequence: CASSLLHTEAFF. In DNA form, the CDR3 reads TGTGCCAGCAGCTTACTTCACACTGAAGCTTTCTTT.

This clonotype came up a few times. The chain has TRBV4-3 and TRBJ2-5, with TRBD1 identical over 9 bases. The J segment lost 0 bases and the V segment lost 0 bases, leaving 8 bases of the junction unmatched. The germline CDR1 and CDR2 sequences are LGHNA and YSLEER. The CDR3 loop spans 18 amino acids. The CDR3: CASSQDVRTGAYQETQYF. As DNA, the CDR3 is TGCGCCAGCAGCCAAGATGTCCGGACAGGGGCCTACCAAGAGACCCAGTACTTC.